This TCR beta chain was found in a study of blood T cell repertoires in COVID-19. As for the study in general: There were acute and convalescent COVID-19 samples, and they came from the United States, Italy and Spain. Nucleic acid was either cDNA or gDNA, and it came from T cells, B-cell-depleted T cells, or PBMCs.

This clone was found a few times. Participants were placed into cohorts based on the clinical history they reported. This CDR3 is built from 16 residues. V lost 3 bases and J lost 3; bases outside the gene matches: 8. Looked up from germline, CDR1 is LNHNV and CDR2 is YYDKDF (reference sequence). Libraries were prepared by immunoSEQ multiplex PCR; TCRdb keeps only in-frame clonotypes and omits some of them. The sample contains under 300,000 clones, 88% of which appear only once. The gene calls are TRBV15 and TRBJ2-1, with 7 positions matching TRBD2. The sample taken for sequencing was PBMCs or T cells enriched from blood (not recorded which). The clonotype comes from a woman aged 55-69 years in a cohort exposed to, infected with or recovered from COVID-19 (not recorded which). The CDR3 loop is CATSSLSGGSYNEQFF. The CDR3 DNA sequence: TGTGCCACCAGCAGCCTCAGTGGCGGGAGCTACAATGAGCAGTTCTTC. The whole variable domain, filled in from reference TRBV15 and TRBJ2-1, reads DAMVIQNPRYQVTQFGKPVTLSCSQTLNHNVMYWYQQKSSQAPKLLFHYYDKDFNNEADTPDNFQSRRPNTSFCFLDIRSPGLGDTAMYLCATSSLSGGSYNEQFFGPGTRLTVL.